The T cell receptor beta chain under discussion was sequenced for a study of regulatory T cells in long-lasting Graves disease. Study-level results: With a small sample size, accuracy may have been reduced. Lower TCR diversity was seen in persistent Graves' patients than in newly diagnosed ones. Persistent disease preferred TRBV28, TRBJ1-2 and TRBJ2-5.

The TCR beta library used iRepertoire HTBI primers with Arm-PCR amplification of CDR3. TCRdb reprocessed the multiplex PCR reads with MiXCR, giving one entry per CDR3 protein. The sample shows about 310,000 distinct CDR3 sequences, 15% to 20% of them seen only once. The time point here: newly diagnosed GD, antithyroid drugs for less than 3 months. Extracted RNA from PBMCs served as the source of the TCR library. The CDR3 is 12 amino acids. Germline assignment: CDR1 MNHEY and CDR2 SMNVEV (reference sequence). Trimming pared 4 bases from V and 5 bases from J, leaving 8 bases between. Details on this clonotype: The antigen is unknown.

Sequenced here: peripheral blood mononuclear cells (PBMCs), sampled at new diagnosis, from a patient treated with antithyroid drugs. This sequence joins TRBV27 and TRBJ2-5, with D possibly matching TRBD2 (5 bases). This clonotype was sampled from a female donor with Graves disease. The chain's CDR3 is CASSSASETQYF. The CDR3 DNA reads TGTGCCAGCAGTTCAGCTAGCGAGACCCAGTACTTC.